This T cell receptor beta chain is drawn from a study of cytomegalovirus exposure and HLA in healthy donors. The V end lost 4 bases, the J end lost 5 bases, and 11 bases lay between the germline ends. CDR3 length equals 13 residues. The germline CDR1 and CDR2 sequences are MNHEY and SMNVEV (reference sequence). The PCR contained 60 Vbeta and 13 Jbeta primers. Assay used: immunoSEQ multiplex PCR; TCRdb lists only in-frame clones, some missing. The sample contains approximately 160,000 clones, roughly 79% of which appear only once. Sequenced sample: PBMCs. The rearrangement joins TRBV27 to TRBJ1-1; D is possibly TRBD1 (5 bases). This clonotype was obtained from a man aged 35 to 55 in good health and CMV-seronegative. In DNA form, the CDR3 reads TGTGCCAGCAGTTCGAATTCAGGGACTGAAGCTTTCTTT. Residues: CASSSNSGTEAFF.